The 15 T cell receptor beta chains given below trace back to one sample, sequenced in a study of Graves' ophthalmopathy and Graves' hyperthyroidism. The authors amplified TCR beta CDR3 regions, and they did so from RNA transcripts for repertoire sequencing. The library came from an HTBI-primed first-round RT-PCR and a second-round multiplex PCR. MiXCR, applied by TCRdb to the multiplex PCR reads, yields one record per CDR3 protein. The repertoire has around 660,000 distinct CDR3 sequences, just over 40% of them found once; the top ten carry under 3.5%. Sequencing was performed on peripheral blood. These receptors originate from an adult man with Graves' ophthalmopathy.

Turning to this clonotype: The conserved phenylalanine or tryptophan is not found at the CDR3 terminus, so this likely reflects a read error. The V gene is TRBV7-4, the J gene TRBJ1-2; D remains ambiguous. The CDR3 loop spans 9 amino acids. Germline values: CDR1 SGHVT, CDR2 SQSDAQ. With 11 bases removed from V and 6 bases from J, the gap between germline ends came to 7 bases. In DNA, the CDR3 is TGTGCCCCGGACCATGGCTACACCTCC. Encoded protein: CAPDHGYTS.

There are many counts of this clonotype. This chain joins TRBV7-8 and TRBJ1-1; TRBD1 matches at 9 bases. This CDR3 contains 15 residues. Germline lookup yields CDR1 SGHVS and CDR2 FQNEAQ. V trimming: 5 bases; J trimming: 4 bases; junction bases outside the gene matches: 8. This chain's CDR3 is CASSGAGTGRTEAFF. CDR3 nucleotide sequence: TGTGCCAGCAGCGGAGCCGGGACAGGGCGCACTGAAGCTTTCTTT. Full variable domain (outside the CDR3, taken from reference TRBV7-8 and TRBJ1-1): GAGVSQSPRYKVAKRGQDVALRCDPISGHVSLFWYQQALGQGPEFLTYFQNEAQLDKSGLPSDRFFAERPEGSVSTLKIQRTQQEDSAVYLCASSGAGTGRTEAFFGQGTRLTVV.

This sequence joins TRBV5-1 and TRBJ2-7, with D perhaps assigned TRBD1 or TRBD2 (5 bases each). V lost 0 bases, J lost 9 bases, and 10 bases lay in between. CDR1 is SGHRS, CDR2 YFSETQ, per germline. CDR3 size: 12 residues. CDR3 bases: TGCGCCAGCAGCTTGGGGGGGTATGTGCAGTACTTC. It codes for CASSLGGYVQYF. Combining the CDR3 with reference TRBV5-1 and TRBJ2-7 gives the whole variable domain KAGVTQTPRYLIKTRGQQVTLSCSPISGHRSVSWYQQTPGQGLQFLFEYFSETQRNKGNFPGRFSGRQFSNSRSEMNVSTLELGDSALYLCASSLGGYVQYFGPGTRLTVT.

This clonotype was recorded many times. This rearrangement joins TRBV9 to TRBJ2-3, with TRBD2 identical over 9 bases. Germline trimming cut 1 base from V and 3 bases from J; bases unmatched to any gene: 0. Germline assignment: CDR1 SGDLS and CDR2 YYNGEE. The CDR3 loop spans 14 amino acids. DNA of the CDR3: TGTGCCAGCAGCGTACTAGCGGGGACAGATACGCAGTATTTT. Translating it yields CASSVLAGTDTQYF.

There are many counts of this clonotype. The chain joins TRBV7-8 to TRBJ2-7; 11 bases are shared with TRBD2. Germline values: CDR1 SGHVS, CDR2 FQNEAQ. The CDR3 has 18 residues. Trimming removed 5 bases from V and 0 bases from J; junction bases left unmatched: 12. The CDR3 DNA sequence: TGTGCCAGCAGCCCGGGACTAGCGGTATACAAGAGCTCCTACGAGCAGTACTTC. Translating it yields CASSPGLAVYKSSYEQYF.

The sample holds many counts of this clonotype. This sequence joins TRBV24-1 and TRBJ1-1; 10 nucleotides match TRBD1. The CDR3 length is 17 residues. V gave up 2 bases and J gave up 0 bases; unmatched junction bases: 5. Germline V gene lookup returns CDR1 KGHDR and CDR2 SFDVKD. The chain's CDR3 is CATSDSVTGGLNTEAFF. The CDR3 DNA follows: TGTGCCACCAGTGATTCGGTGACAGGGGGCTTGAACACTGAAGCTTTCTTT.

The V call is TRBV13, the J call TRBJ1-4, with D unclear. This CDR3 has 15 residues. Trimming took off 5 bases at V and 7 bases at J, with 17 bases between the two ends. In germline, CDR1 is PRHDT, CDR2 FYEKMQ (reference sequence). CDR3 nucleotide sequence: TGTGCCAGCAGCCAAGGCGATAAGCCGGGTGAAAAACTGTTTTTT. Residues: CASSQGDKPGEKLFF.

Many counts were recorded for this clonotype. The CDR3 DNA follows: TGTGCCACCAGCAGAGATCTAGTGACAGCCGACAATCAGCCCCAGCATTTT. Protein: CATSRDLVTADNQPQHF. The V call is TRBV15, the J call TRBJ1-5, with TRBD1 as a possible D gene (5 bases). The V gene's germline CDR1 is LNHNV and CDR2 YYDKDF (reference sequence). The CDR3 sequence is 17 residues long. V was pared by 0 bases and J by 3 bases, with 15 bases between.

This clonotype was found once. The gene calls are TRBV20-1 and TRBJ1-2; perhaps TRBD1 as D (5 bases). CDR1 is DFQATT and CDR2 is SNEGSKA in the germline V gene (reference sequence). This CDR3 has 10 amino acids. V lost 5 bases and J lost 9, with 10 bases in between. The CDR3 loop is CSAWTNRYTF. CDR3 DNA: TGCAGTGCTTGGACAAATCGCTACACCTTC.

This clonotype was counted a few times. V gene TRBV5-1 combines with J gene TRBJ2-2; 9 bases agree with TRBD2. CDR1 and CDR2 (germline): SGHRS, YFSETQ. J gave up 1 base and V 2 bases, and 12 bases lay outside the gene matches. The CDR3 loop spans 19 amino acids. CDR3 sequence (DNA): TGCGCCAGCAGCTTCCTGCCTCAACGGACTAGCGAGAACACCGGGGAGCTGTTTTTT. As protein: CASSFLPQRTSENTGELFF.

This clonotype was picked up many times. The J gene is TRBJ1-5, the V gene TRBV4-1; possible D gene TRBD1, 5 bases. The CDR3 contains 16 residues. V was trimmed by 1 base and J by 5 bases, leaving 15 bases between them. Germline V gene lookup returns CDR1 MGHRA and CDR2 YSYEKL. This CDR3 is CASSQGWGHTDQPQHF. The CDR3 DNA reads TGCGCCAGCAGCCAAGGGTGGGGCCACACGGATCAGCCCCAGCATTTT.

This clonotype was picked up many times. This chain joins TRBV20-1 and TRBJ1-2, with D unresolved. The CDR3 length is 14 residues. V lost 0 bases and J 7 bases, leaving 15 bases between the germline ends. CDR1 is DFQATT, CDR2 SNEGSKA, per germline (reference sequence). The CDR3 nucleotides are TGCAGTGCTAGAGATCAAGGGATCCGTCGTGGCTACACCTTC. Amino acids: CSARDQGIRRGYTF.

This chain links TRBV2 with TRBJ2-5; D may be TRBD1 (6 bases). Trimming shortened V by 1 base and J by 7 bases, and 22 bases separated the two germline ends. The CDR3 runs to 17 residues. Germline V gene sequence: CDR1 SNHLY, CDR2 FYNNEI. The CDR3 region is CASSEDGRGFFGLTQYF. The CDR3 nucleotides read TGTGCCAGCAGTGAAGATGGCAGGGGATTTTTCGGTCTGACCCAGTACTTC.

This clonotype was counted at least ten times. The V gene is TRBV10-3, the J gene TRBJ1-2, with 8 bases fitting TRBD1. Germline CDR1 and CDR2: ENHRY and SYGVKD. The trim removed 9 bases at V and 0 bases at J, leaving 3 bases unmatched. The CDR3 length is 13 residues. The CDR3 DNA sequence: TGTGCCATTACGACAGGGGCTAACTATGGCTACACCTTC. Translation gives CAITTGANYGYTF.

This clonotype was counted many times. The chain links TRBV19 to TRBJ1-1, with D possibly being TRBD1 (5 bases). The V and J ends lost 3 bases and 6 bases respectively, with 14 bases between them. From germline, CDR1 is LNHDA and CDR2 SQIVND (reference sequence). This CDR3 is built from 14 residues. The CDR3 coding sequence is TGTGCCAGTAGTATGTGGGGCGGCCCTCCTGAAGCTTTCTTT. Amino acids: CASSMWGGPPEAFF.